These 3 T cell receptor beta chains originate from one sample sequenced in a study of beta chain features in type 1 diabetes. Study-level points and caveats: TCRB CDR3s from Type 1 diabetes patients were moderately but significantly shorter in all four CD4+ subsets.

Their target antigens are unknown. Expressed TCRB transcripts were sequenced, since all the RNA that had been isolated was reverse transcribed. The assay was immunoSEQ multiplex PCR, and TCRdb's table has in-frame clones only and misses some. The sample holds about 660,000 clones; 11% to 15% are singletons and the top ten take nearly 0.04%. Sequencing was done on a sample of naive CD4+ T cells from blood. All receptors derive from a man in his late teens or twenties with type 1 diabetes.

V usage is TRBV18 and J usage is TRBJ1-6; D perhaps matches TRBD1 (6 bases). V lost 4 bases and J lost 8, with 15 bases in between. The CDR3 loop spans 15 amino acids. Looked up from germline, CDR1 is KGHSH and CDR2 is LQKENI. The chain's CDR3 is CASSREGDEDSPLHF. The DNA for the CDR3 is TGTGCCAGCTCACGGGAGGGGGACGAGGATTCACCCCTCCACTTT.

Here the CDR3 DNA reads TGTGCCAGCAGCTTAGGAGTCACTAACTATGGCTACACCTTC. It yields the protein CASSLGVTNYGYTF. The chain couples TRBV7-2 to TRBJ1-2; D is ambiguous. CDR3 length equals 14 residues. Per the germline V gene, CDR1 is SGHTA and CDR2 is FQGNSA. Trimming removed 1 base at V and 0 bases at J, with 6 bases between.

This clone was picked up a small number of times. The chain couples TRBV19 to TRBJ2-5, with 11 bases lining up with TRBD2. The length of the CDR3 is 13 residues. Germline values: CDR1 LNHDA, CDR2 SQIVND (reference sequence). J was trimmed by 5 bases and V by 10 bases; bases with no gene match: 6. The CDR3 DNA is TGTGCCACCTCCCGACTAGCGGGGGAGACCCAGTACTTC. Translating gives CATSRLAGETQYF.